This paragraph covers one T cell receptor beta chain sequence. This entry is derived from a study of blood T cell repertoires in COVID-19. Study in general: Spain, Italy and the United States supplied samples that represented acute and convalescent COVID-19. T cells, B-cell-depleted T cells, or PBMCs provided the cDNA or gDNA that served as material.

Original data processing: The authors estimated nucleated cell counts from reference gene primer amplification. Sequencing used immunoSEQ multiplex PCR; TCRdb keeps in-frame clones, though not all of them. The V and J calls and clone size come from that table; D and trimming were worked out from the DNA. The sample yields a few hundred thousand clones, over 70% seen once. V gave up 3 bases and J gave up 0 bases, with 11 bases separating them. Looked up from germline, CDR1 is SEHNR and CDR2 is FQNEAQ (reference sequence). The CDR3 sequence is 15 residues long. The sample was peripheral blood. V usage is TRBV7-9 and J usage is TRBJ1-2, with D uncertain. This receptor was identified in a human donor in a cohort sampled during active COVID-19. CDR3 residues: CASSFYTQTNYGYTF. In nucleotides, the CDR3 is TGTGCCAGCAGCTTTTACACCCAGACTAACTATGGCTACACCTTC.